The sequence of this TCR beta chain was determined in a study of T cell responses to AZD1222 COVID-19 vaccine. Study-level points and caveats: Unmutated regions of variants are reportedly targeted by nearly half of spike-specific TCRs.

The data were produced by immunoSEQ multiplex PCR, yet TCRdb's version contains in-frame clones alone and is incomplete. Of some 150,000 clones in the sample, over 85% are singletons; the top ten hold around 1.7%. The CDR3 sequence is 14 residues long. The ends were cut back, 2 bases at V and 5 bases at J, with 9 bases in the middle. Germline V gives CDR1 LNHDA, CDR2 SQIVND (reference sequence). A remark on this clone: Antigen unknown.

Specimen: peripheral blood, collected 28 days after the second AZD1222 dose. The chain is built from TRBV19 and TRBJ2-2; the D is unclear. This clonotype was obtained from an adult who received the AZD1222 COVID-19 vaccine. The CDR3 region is CASSITSGTGELFF. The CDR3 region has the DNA TGTGCCAGTAGTATAACGTCAGGAACCGGGGAGCTGTTTTTT.